The 18 T cell receptor beta chains in this list originate from one sample, sequenced in a study of T cell responses to AZD1222 COVID-19 vaccine. The table came from immunoSEQ multiplex PCR; TCRdb's copy has only in-frame clones and leaves some out. The sample shows around 200,000 clones, roughly 93% of them seen only once. The sample consisted of peripheral blood, taken on day 0 of AZD1222 vaccination. The origin of the receptors is an adult in good health.

The V and J genes are TRBV30 and TRBJ1-1; D is undetermined. Germline V gene data show CDR1 as GTSNPN and CDR2 as SVGIG (reference sequence). Trimming shortened V by 3 bases and J by 0 bases, and 11 bases separated the two germline ends. This CDR3 is 14 amino acids long. This CDR3 reads CAWSVGLLNTEAFF. CDR3 DNA: TGTGCCTGGAGCGTCGGACTTTTGAACACTGAAGCTTTCTTT.

The CDR3 protein is CASTHGGGTADSPLHF. For the CDR3, the DNA is TGTGCCAGCACCCATGGGGGCGGGACCGCGGATTCACCCCTCCACTTT. The rearrangement joins TRBV5-4 to TRBJ1-6; D perhaps matches TRBD1 (6 bases). Germline V gene sequence: CDR1 SGHNT, CDR2 YYREEE (reference sequence). The CDR3 is 16 residues long. Between the trimmed V and J ends, which lost 6 bases and 8 bases, there was a span of 21 bases.

The chain carries TRBV19 and TRBJ2-2; 11 bases are shared with TRBD1. V shed 5 bases and J 4 bases; nucleotides not matched to a gene: 6. There are 16 residues in the CDR3. The germline CDR1 and CDR2 sequences are LNHDA and SQIVND (reference sequence). DNA of the CDR3: TGTGCCAGTAGTTACGGACAGGGGGCTGGCACCGGGGAGCTGTTTTTT. Amino acids: CASSYGQGAGTGELFF.

The chain carries TRBV4-1 and TRBJ2-3; D unresolved. CDR3 size: 14 residues. The V gene lost 4 bases and the J gene lost 10 bases, with 18 bases spanning the gap. Looked up from germline, CDR1 is MGHRA and CDR2 is YSYEKL. The CDR3 region has the DNA TGCGCCAGCAGCCCCCCCGGCAGGCCCCCCCCGCAGTATTTT. Encoded protein: CASSPPGRPPPQYF.

The chain couples TRBV19 to TRBJ1-1; no firm D call. V was clipped by 5 bases and J by 3 bases, with 10 bases between them. In germline, CDR1 is LNHDA, CDR2 SQIVND (reference sequence). This CDR3 region has 13 residues. CDR3: CASSVRRDTEAFF. The CDR3 DNA follows: TGTGCCAGTAGTGTCCGGAGAGACACTGAAGCTTTCTTT.

This rearrangement joins TRBV7-8 to TRBJ1-2, with a tentative D call TRBD1 (6 bases). This CDR3 region has 14 residues. Trimming cost V 5 bases and J 5 bases, with 15 bases left between them. Germline CDR1 and CDR2: SGHVS and FQNEAQ. CDR3 nucleotide sequence: TGTGCCAGCAGCCCTCCGGGACAAGCATATGGCTACACCTTC. This gives the protein CASSPPGQAYGYTF.

The rearrangement joins TRBV7-2 to TRBJ2-7; 15 bases fit TRBD2. This CDR3 spans 17 amino acids. Trimming at V came to 5 bases and at J to 5 bases, leaving 10 bases not matched to a gene. Germline lookup yields CDR1 SGHTA and CDR2 FQGNSA. CDR3 protein: CASSHYGTSGRSHEQYF. The CDR3 DNA reads as TGTGCCAGCAGCCATTACGGGACTAGCGGGAGGTCACACGAGCAGTACTTC.

The rearrangement uses TRBV6-4 and TRBJ2-5; TRBD2 matches 14 bases. The germline gives CDR1 MRHNA, CDR2 SNTAGT. V was clipped by 6 bases and J by 5 bases; unmatched bases: 5. The CDR3 loop spans 15 amino acids. CDR3 sequence reads: CASSPGLAGGETQYF. As DNA, the CDR3 is TGTGCCAGCAGCCCCGGACTAGCGGGGGGTGAGACCCAGTACTTC.

The rearrangement joins TRBV27 to TRBJ2-1; no clear D. This CDR3 spans 13 amino acids. Germline loops: CDR1 MNHEY, CDR2 SMNVEV (reference sequence). The V gene lost 3 bases and the J gene lost 9 bases, with 12 bases spanning the gap. Here the CDR3 DNA reads TGTGCCAGCAGTTTCTCCCCGCTGAGTGAGCAGTTCTTC. Translated: CASSFSPLSEQFF.

The chain is built from TRBV10-3 and TRBJ1-5, with a tentative D call TRBD1 (6 bases). This CDR3 region has 14 residues. V was cut by 2 bases and J by 6 bases, with 11 bases left in between. Germline V gives CDR1 ENHRY, CDR2 SYGVKD. The DNA of the CDR3 is TGTGCCATCAGTGAGCGAGCAGGGGCTCAGCCCCAGCATTTT. As protein: CAISERAGAQPQHF.

CDR3 protein: CASIGQGGHNEQFF. Written as DNA, the CDR3 is TGTGCCAGCATCGGACAAGGGGGACACAATGAGCAGTTCTTC. The genes are TRBV6-5 and TRBJ2-1; weak D call: TRBD1 (6 bases). The length of the CDR3 is 14 residues. V was clipped by 7 bases and J by 5 bases, with 15 bases between them. Germline V CDR1 and CDR2: MNHEY, SVGAGI.

The chain employs TRBV7-8 and TRBJ1-2, with D perhaps TRBD1 (5 bases). The CDR3 totals 14 residues. Germline CDR1 is SGHVS and CDR2 is FQNEAQ. V was cut by 1 base and J by 8 bases, with 14 bases left in between. The CDR3 nucleotides are TGTGCCAGCAGCTTAGGGGGGAGTAGGTCGGGCTACACCTTC. This encodes CASSLGGSRSGYTF.

The V and J genes are TRBV9 and TRBJ2-1; D possibly corresponds to TRBD2 (6 bases). V was trimmed by 0 bases and J by 9 bases, leaving 16 bases between them. Germline V CDR1 and CDR2: SGDLS, YYNGEE. The CDR3 has 15 residues. In DNA, the CDR3 is TGTGCCAGCAGCGTAGAACCCAGCGGGTTAAGTGAGCAGTTCTTC. This codes for CASSVEPSGLSEQFF. The variable domain in full, completed from reference TRBV9 and TRBJ2-1, reads DSGVTQTPKHLITATGQRVTLRCSPRSGDLSVYWYQQSLDQGLQFLIQYYNGEERAKGNILERFSAQQFPDLHSELNLSSLELGDSALYFCASSVEPSGLSEQFFGPGTRLTVL.

The CDR3 coding sequence is TGTGCCAGCAGCCAAACCGGGACAGGGTTCCATGAGCAGTTCTTC. Residues: CASSQTGTGFHEQFF. This chain connects TRBV3-1 (or the pseudogene TRBV3-2) to TRBJ2-1, with 9 nucleotides matching TRBD1. Germline V gene data show CDR1 as LGHDT and CDR2 as YNNKEL (reference sequence). Germline trimming cut 2 bases from V and 8 bases from J; bases unmatched to any gene: 7. The CDR3 covers 15 residues.

The chain joins TRBV10-1 to TRBJ2-4; perhaps TRBD2 as D (6 bases). The CDR3 totals 11 residues. Germline CDR1 WNHNN, CDR2 SYGVQD (reference sequence). V was trimmed by 8 bases and J by 5 bases, leaving 7 bases between them. The CDR3 is CASGEENIQYF. DNA of the CDR3: TGCGCCAGCGGGGAGGAAAACATTCAGTACTTC.

The chain uses TRBV5-5 and TRBJ1-1; D perhaps matches TRBD1 (5 bases). CDR3 length: 13 residues. The V end lost 3 bases, the J end lost 3 bases, and 9 bases lay between the germline ends. Germline CDR1 and CDR2: SGHKS and YYEKEE (reference sequence). The CDR3: CASSSQGDTEAFF. The CDR3 coding sequence is TGTGCCAGCAGCTCGCAGGGTGACACTGAAGCTTTCTTT. The whole variable domain, remainder taken from reference TRBV5-5 and TRBJ1-1, is DAGVTQSPTHLIKTRGQQVTLRCSPISGHKSVSWYQQVLGQGPQFIFQYYEKEERGRGNFPDRFSARQFPNYSSELNVNALLLGDSALYLCASSSQGDTEAFFGQGTRLTVV.

The V and J genes are TRBV18 and TRBJ2-2; 9 positions agree with TRBD2. The CDR3 has 17 amino acids. Germline CDR1 and CDR2: KGHSH and LQKENI. The V gene end was trimmed by 6 bases and the J gene end by 4 bases; junction bases not matched to a gene: 12. CDR3 nucleotide sequence: TGTGCCAGCTCCCGTGGGCTAGCGGGACCTAGCACCGGGGAGCTGTTTTTT. Translated, it gives CASSRGLAGPSTGELFF.

V is TRBV6-5 and J is TRBJ2-5, with 7 bases fitting TRBD2. V shed 0 bases, J shed 2 bases, and the junction held 0 bases outside the gene matches. Germline assignment: CDR1 MNHEY and CDR2 SVGAGI. The CDR3 covers 14 residues. The CDR3 bases are TGTGCCAGCAGTTACTCCGGGGGGCAAGAGACCCAGTACTTC. Amino acids: CASSYSGGQETQYF.